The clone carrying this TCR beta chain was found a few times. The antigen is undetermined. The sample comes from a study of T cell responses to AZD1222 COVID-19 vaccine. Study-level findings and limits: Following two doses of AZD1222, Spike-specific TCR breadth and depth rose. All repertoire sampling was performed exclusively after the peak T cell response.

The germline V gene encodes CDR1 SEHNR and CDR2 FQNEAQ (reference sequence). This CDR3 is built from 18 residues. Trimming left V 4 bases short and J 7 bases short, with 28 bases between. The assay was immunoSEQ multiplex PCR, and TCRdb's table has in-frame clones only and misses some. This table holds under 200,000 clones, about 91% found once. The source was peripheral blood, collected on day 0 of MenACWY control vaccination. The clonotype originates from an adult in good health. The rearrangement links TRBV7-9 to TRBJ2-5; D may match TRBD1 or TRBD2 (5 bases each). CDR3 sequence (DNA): TGTGCCAGCAGCTCCCAGACGGGACGCCCGAGGCGTTTTCCGACCCAGTACTTC. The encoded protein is CASSSQTGRPRRFPTQYF. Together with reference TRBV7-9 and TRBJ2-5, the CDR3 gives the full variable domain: DTGVSQNPRHKITKRGQNVTFRCDPISEHNRLYWYRQTLGQGPEFLTYFQNEAQLEKSRLLSDRFSAERPKGSFSTLEIQRTEQGDSAMYLCASSSQTGRPRRFPTQYFGPGTRLLVL.